This passage covers 25 T cell receptor beta chains from one sample sequenced in a study of graft-versus-host responses after intestinal transplantation. Their specific antigens are unknown. The data were produced by immunoSEQ multiplex PCR, yet TCRdb's version contains in-frame clones alone and is incomplete. The sample consists of roughly 51,000 clones, roughly 90% of them appearing once. Source: unstimulated CD4+ T cells sorted from spleen or lymph node cells, taken before transplant. The receptors originated from a human donor who was the organ donor for an intestinal transplant.

The chain uses TRBV28 and TRBJ2-3, with 8 bases fitting TRBD2. Germline CDR1 reads MDHEN; CDR2 reads SYDVKM. The J segment lost 8 bases and the V segment lost 5 bases, leaving 9 bases of the junction unmatched. This CDR3 comprises 14 residues. The CDR3 sequence: CASSPPGLDSTQYF. The CDR3 DNA reads TGTGCCAGCAGTCCGCCGGGACTAGATAGTACGCAGTATTTT.

The chain joins TRBV12-5 to TRBJ2-7; TRBD2 matches 12 bases. Germline V gene sequence: CDR1 LGHNT, CDR2 FRNRAP. The J segment lost 4 bases and the V segment lost 2 bases, leaving 18 bases of the junction unmatched. The CDR3 loop spans 20 amino acids. CDR3 in DNA: TGTGCTAGTGGTTTGCAGGGGGCGAAAGGAAGACTAGCGGGAGTTTACGAGCAGTACTTC. It yields the protein CASGLQGAKGRLAGVYEQYF.

This clone was picked up one time. The V gene is TRBV28, the J gene TRBJ2-3; TRBD1 matches 8 bases. Looked up from germline, CDR1 is MDHEN and CDR2 is SYDVKM. This CDR3 spans 15 amino acids. V gave up 10 bases and J gave up 2 bases; unmatched junction bases: 11. Here the CDR3 DNA reads TGTGCCACCTCCTTTTTGGGACAGGCCACAGATACGCAGTATTTT. Protein sequence: CATSFLGQATDTQYF.

The sample holds one count of this clone. CDR3 in amino acids: CASSQGQPGDTQYF. The CDR3 region has the DNA TGTGCCAGCTCCCAGGGACAGCCGGGAGATACGCAGTATTTT. V and J are TRBV18 and TRBJ2-3; 7 bases match TRBD1. Germline CDR1 and CDR2: KGHSH and LQKENI. The junction had 8 bases not matched to a gene; V was cut back by 6 bases and J by 5 bases. The CDR3 has 14 amino acids.

This clone is medium-sized (0.01 to 0.1%) by share. The chain is built from TRBV30 and TRBJ1-4; 7 positions match TRBD1. Germline trimming cut 8 bases from V and 7 bases from J; bases unmatched to any gene: 10. Germline assignment: CDR1 GTSNPN and CDR2 SVGIG (reference sequence). The CDR3 spans 13 residues. The CDR3 here is CAGTTGKGEKLFF. The CDR3, as DNA: TGTGCCGGCACGACAGGGAAGGGTGAAAAACTGTTTTTT. The full variable domain, in which reference TRBV30 and TRBJ1-4 provide the parts outside the CDR3, is SQTIHQWPATLVQPVGSPLSLECTVEGTSNPNLYWYRQAAGRGLQLLFYSVGIGQISSEVPQNLSASRPQDRQFILSSKKLLLSDSGFYLCAGTTGKGEKLFFGSGTQLSVL.

In this sample, this clone turned up once. This CDR3 reads CAWRDLAGGRHEQYF. CDR3 DNA: TGTGCCTGGAGGGACCTGGCGGGAGGGCGCCACGAGCAGTACTTC. The chain has TRBV30 and TRBJ2-7; 9 bases map to TRBD2. The ends lost 3 bases at V and 5 bases at J; junction bases unmatched: 11. Germline CDR1 GTSNPN, CDR2 SVGIG (reference sequence). The CDR3 runs to 15 residues.

The genes are TRBV28 and TRBJ1-5; 8 nucleotides agree with TRBD1. Per the germline V gene, CDR1 is MDHEN and CDR2 is SYDVKM. The CDR3 has 15 residues. Trimming took 2 bases from V and 4 from J; bases not matched to a gene: 4. CDR3 DNA sequence: TGTGCCAGCAGTTTACGGACAGGGCTAAATCAGCCCCAGCATTTT. Encoded protein: CASSLRTGLNQPQHF.

V gene TRBV11-2 combines with J gene TRBJ2-7; the D gene is possibly TRBD2 (6 bases). This CDR3 is 14 amino acids long. Trimming shortened V by 3 bases and J by 3 bases, and 12 bases separated the two germline ends. Germline V gene lookup returns CDR1 SGHAT and CDR2 FQNNGV. This CDR3 reads CASSFERRGYEQYF. The CDR3 DNA sequence: TGTGCCAGCAGCTTTGAGCGGAGGGGCTACGAGCAGTACTTC. Supplemented by reference TRBV11-2 and TRBJ2-7, the full variable domain reads EAGVAQSPRYKIIEKRQSVAFWCNPISGHATLYWYQQILGQGPKLLIQFQNNGVVDDSQLPKDRFSAERLKGVDSTLKIQPAKLEDSAVYLCASSFERRGYEQYFGPGTRLTVT.

The chain recombines TRBV6-6 with TRBJ2-2, with D tentatively TRBD1 (5 bases). In germline, CDR1 is MNHNY, CDR2 SVGAGI (reference sequence). Trimming pared 0 bases from V and 4 bases from J, leaving 9 bases between. This CDR3 is 15 amino acids long. In DNA form, the CDR3 reads TGTGCCAGCAGTTACTCGCAGGGAAGCACCGGGGAGCTGTTTTTT. Translated: CASSYSQGSTGELFF.

V gene TRBV6-6 combines with J gene TRBJ2-5; 10 nucleotides align to TRBD2. Near its end, the DNA agrees better with TRBJ2-7, so the J call may be wrong. The CDR3 contains 15 residues. Germline CDR1 is MNHNY and CDR2 is SVGAGI (reference sequence). CDR3 nucleotides: TGTGCCAGCAGTTCTCCTAGCGGGAGCCTCTACGAGCAGTACTTC. Translation: CASSSPSGSLYEQYF.

The V call is TRBV7-2, the J call TRBJ2-3; TRBD2 agrees at 12 bases. Germline trimming cut 5 bases from V and 2 bases from J; bases unmatched to any gene: 8. The germline gives CDR1 SGHTA, CDR2 FQGNSA. The CDR3 runs 17 residues. The CDR3 coding sequence is TGTGCCAGCAGCAAACTAGCGGGAGGAGGCACCACAGATACGCAGTATTTT. This encodes CASSKLAGGGTTDTQYF.

The chain couples TRBV23-1 to TRBJ1-1, with D tentatively TRBD1 (6 bases). TRBV23-1 is flagged as an ORF with uncertain function. CDR3 size: 16 residues. Trimming took 2 bases from V and 0 from J, leaving 13 bases between them. As DNA, the CDR3 is TGCGCCAGCAGTCAAGTCAGGGGAGGGATGAACACTGAAGCTTTCTTT. This gives the protein CASSQVRGGMNTEAFF.

This sequence joins TRBV5-1 and TRBJ1-1; maybe TRBD1 (5 bases). The germline V gene has CDR1 SGHRS and CDR2 YFSETQ. CDR3 length: 14 residues. With 4 bases removed from V and 4 bases from J, the gap between germline ends came to 14 bases. The DNA for the CDR3 is TGCGCCAGCAGCCTGGACCTTCAGGGCACTGAAGCTTTCTTT. Translation: CASSLDLQGTEAFF.

The V gene is TRBV28, the J gene TRBJ2-3; 14 bases are shared with TRBD2. The CDR3 has 15 residues. Germline CDR1 reads MDHEN; CDR2 reads SYDVKM. The V gene end was trimmed by 6 bases and the J gene end by 6 bases; junction bases not matched to a gene: 5. The CDR3 reads CASRGLAGVADTQYF. The CDR3 DNA sequence: TGTGCCAGCAGGGGACTAGCGGGAGTGGCCGATACGCAGTATTTT.

This clone was counted once. The chain has TRBV30 and TRBJ2-2; a possible D gene is TRBD1 (6 bases). Germline CDR1 GTSNPN, CDR2 SVGIG (reference sequence). The CDR3 extends over 14 amino acids. V lost 3 bases and J lost 2, with 10 bases in between. Written as DNA, the CDR3 is TGTGCCTGGAGACAGGACAGCAACACCGGGGAGCTGTTTTTT. As protein: CAWRQDSNTGELFF.

This sequence joins TRBV5-8 and TRBJ2-5; 12 bases are shared with TRBD1. This CDR3 is 16 amino acids long. J was trimmed by 5 bases and V by 4 bases; bases with no gene match: 9. CDR1 is SGHTS, CDR2 YDEGEE, per germline. CDR3 in DNA: TGTGCCAGCAGCCCGGGGACAGGGGGCCCCGTGGAGACCCAGTACTTC. Amino acids: CASSPGTGGPVETQYF.

This clone is a singleton in its sample. The chain employs TRBV15 and TRBJ2-5, with D perhaps matching TRBD1 (5 bases). The germline V gene encodes CDR1 LNHNV and CDR2 YYDKDF (reference sequence). The CDR3 has 15 amino acids. V was trimmed by 4 bases and J by 1 base, leaving 13 bases between them. The CDR3 loop reads CATSTRDQVQETQYF. The CDR3 coding sequence is TGTGCCACCAGCACCAGGGATCAGGTCCAAGAGACCCAGTACTTC.

This chain links TRBV6-5 with TRBJ2-7, with a weak D call TRBD1 (7 bases). V shed 6 bases and J shed 2 bases, with 11 bases lying between them. Germline values: CDR1 MNHEY, CDR2 SVGAGI. The CDR3 covers 13 residues. The CDR3: CASSRGTAYEQYF. In nucleotides, the CDR3 is TGTGCCAGCAGCCGCGGGACAGCCTACGAGCAGTACTTC.

The rearrangement joins TRBV11-3 to TRBJ2-2, with a tentative D call TRBD2 (5 bases). CDR1 is SGHNT, CDR2 YENEEA, per germline. The CDR3 loop spans 14 amino acids. The V end was cut by 8 bases, the J end by 0 bases, with 10 bases between. In DNA, the CDR3 is TGTGCCAGCGCGTCGGACTCGAACACCGGGGAGCTGTTTTTT. As protein: CASASDSNTGELFF.

The chain has TRBV19 and TRBJ1-1; the D gene is possibly TRBD1 (5 bases). This CDR3 contains 12 residues. Germline CDR1 LNHDA, CDR2 SQIVND (reference sequence). V was trimmed by 6 bases and J by 11 bases, leaving 16 bases between them. Here the CDR3 DNA reads TGTGCCAGTAGCCCTTCGGGGGTGACTGCTTTCTTT. Amino acids: CASSPSGVTAFF.

V usage is TRBV28 and J usage is TRBJ2-3, with D hard to call. The V gene's germline CDR1 is MDHEN and CDR2 SYDVKM. The CDR3 extends over 16 amino acids. Trimming took off 0 bases at V and 0 bases at J, with 10 bases between the two ends. The CDR3 nucleotides read TGTGCCAGCAGTTTATGGGAACTATCTAGCACAGATACGCAGTATTTT. Translation: CASSLWELSSTDTQYF.

This chain joins TRBV10-1 and TRBJ2-2, with D unclear. V lost 6 bases and J lost 3, with 8 bases in between. This CDR3 comprises 13 residues. Germline lookup yields CDR1 WNHNN and CDR2 SYGVQD (reference sequence). DNA for the CDR3: TGCGCCAGCAGCGAGCGAGACACCGGGGAGCTGTTTTTT. Translating gives CASSERDTGELFF.

The chain links TRBV7-9 to TRBJ2-5; D is perhaps TRBD2 (6 bases). This CDR3 spans 16 amino acids. Germline assignment: CDR1 SEHNR and CDR2 FQNEAQ (reference sequence). Deletions cut 2 bases from V and 4 bases from J, with 17 bases between. The CDR3 here is CASSLLGEAVRETQYF. The CDR3 nucleotides are TGTGCCAGCAGCTTATTGGGGGAGGCGGTTCGAGAGACCCAGTACTTC. Filled out from reference TRBV7-9 and TRBJ2-5, the complete variable domain reads DTGVSQNPRHKITKRGQNVTFRCDPISEHNRLYWYRQTLGQGPEFLTYFQNEAQLEKSRLLSDRFSAERPKGSFSTLEIQRTEQGDSAMYLCASSLLGEAVRETQYFGPGTRLLVL.

The chain carries TRBV15 and TRBJ2-1; 8 bases fit TRBD2. Germline trimming cut 0 bases from V and 8 bases from J; bases unmatched to any gene: 12. Germline V gene data show CDR1 as LNHNV and CDR2 as YYDKDF (reference sequence). The CDR3 totals 17 residues. CDR3 region: CATSRDSVLAETHEQFF. As DNA, the CDR3 is TGTGCCACCAGCAGAGACTCGGTACTAGCGGAGACCCATGAGCAGTTCTTC.

This chain joins TRBV7-3 and TRBJ2-3, with D perhaps matching TRBD2 (6 bases). The germline V gene has CDR1 SGHTA and CDR2 FQGTGA. Trimming cost V 5 bases and J 1 base, with 13 bases left between them. The CDR3 is made up of 15 amino acids. CDR3 sequence reads: CASSPLASGTDTQYF. The CDR3 coding sequence is TGTGCCAGCAGCCCCCTAGCGTCCGGCACAGATACGCAGTATTTT.